This TCR beta chain was recovered during a study of blood T cell repertoires in COVID-19. Generated by immunoSEQ multiplex PCR, the TCRdb table keeps only in-frame clones and is missing some. The sample includes more than 300,000 clones, 80% to 90% of them seen just once. A single count supports this clone. The germline V gene has CDR1 MNHEY and CDR2 SVGAGI. The CDR3 covers 15 residues. With 6 bases clipped from V and 4 bases from J, the junction kept 5 bases outside the gene matches. The material sequenced was peripheral blood. The TCR sequence derives from a woman younger than 45 with COVID-19, enrolled during active disease. V and J are TRBV6-5 and TRBJ2-2, with TRBD1 matching over 10 bases. CDR3 protein: CASRSGQGSTGELFF. Written as DNA, the CDR3 is TGTGCCAGCAGATCGGGACAGGGGAGCACCGGGGAGCTGTTTTTT.